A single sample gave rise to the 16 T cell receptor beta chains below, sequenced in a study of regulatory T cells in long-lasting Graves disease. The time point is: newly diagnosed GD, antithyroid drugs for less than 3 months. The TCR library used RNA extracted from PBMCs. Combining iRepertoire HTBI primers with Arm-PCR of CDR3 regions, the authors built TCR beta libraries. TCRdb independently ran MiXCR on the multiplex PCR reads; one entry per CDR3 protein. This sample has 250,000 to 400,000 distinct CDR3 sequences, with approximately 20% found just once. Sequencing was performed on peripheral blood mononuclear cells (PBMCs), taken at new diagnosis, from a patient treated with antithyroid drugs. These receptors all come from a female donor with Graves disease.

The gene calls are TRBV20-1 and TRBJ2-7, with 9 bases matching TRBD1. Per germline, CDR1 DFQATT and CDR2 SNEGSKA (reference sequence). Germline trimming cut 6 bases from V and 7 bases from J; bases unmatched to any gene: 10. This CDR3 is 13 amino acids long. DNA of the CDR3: TGCAGTGCCTCCCGGGACAGGGCGTGGGAGCAGTACTTC. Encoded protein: CSASRDRAWEQYF.

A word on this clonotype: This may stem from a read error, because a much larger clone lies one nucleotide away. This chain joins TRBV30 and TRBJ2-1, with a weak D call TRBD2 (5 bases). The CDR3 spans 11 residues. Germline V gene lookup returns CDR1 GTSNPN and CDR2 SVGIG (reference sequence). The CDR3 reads CARSPTRKQFF. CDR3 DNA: TGTGCCCGGAGCCCCACTAGGAAGCAGTTCTTC.

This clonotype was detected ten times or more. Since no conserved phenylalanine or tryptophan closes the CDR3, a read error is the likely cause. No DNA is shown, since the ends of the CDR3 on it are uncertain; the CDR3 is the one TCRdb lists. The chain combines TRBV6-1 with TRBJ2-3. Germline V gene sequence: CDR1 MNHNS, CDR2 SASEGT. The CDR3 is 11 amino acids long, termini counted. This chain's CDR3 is CASSFPTPTDL.

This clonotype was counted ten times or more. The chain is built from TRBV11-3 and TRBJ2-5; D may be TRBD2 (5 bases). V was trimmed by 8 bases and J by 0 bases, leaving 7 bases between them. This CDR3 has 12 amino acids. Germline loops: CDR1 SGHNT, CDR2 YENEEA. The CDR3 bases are TGTGCCAGCGCGGGCGACCAAGAGACCCAGTACTTC. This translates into CASAGDQETQYF.

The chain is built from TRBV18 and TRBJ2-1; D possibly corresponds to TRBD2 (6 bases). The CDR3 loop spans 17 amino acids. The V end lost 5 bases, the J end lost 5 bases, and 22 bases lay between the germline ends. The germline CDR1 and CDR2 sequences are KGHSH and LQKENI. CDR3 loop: CASSTTGSHPGHNEQFF. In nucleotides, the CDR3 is TGTGCCAGCTCAACAACCGGGAGCCATCCAGGCCACAATGAGCAGTTCTTC.

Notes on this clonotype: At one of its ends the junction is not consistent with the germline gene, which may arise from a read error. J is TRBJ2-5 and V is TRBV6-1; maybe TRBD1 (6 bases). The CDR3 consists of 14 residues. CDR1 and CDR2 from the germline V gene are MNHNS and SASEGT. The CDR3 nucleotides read TGTGCCAGCAGCCAGGGGTTTATGGGAGAGACCCAGCACTTC. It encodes CASSQGFMGETQHF.

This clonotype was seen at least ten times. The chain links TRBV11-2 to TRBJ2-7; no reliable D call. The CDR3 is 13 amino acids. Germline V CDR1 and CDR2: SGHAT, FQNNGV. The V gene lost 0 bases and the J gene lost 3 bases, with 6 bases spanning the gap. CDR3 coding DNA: TGTGCCAGCAGCTTAGACGGTGACTACGAGCAGTACTTC. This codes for CASSLDGDYEQYF. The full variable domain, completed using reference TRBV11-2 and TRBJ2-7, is EAGVAQSPRYKIIEKRQSVAFWCNPISGHATLYWYQQILGQGPKLLIQFQNNGVVDDSQLPKDRFSAERLKGVDSTLKIQPAKLEDSAVYLCASSLDGDYEQYFGPGTRLTVT.

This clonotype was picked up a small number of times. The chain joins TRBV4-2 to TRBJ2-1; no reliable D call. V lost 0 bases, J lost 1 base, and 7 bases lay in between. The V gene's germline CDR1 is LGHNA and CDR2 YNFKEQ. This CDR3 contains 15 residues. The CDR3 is CASSQDDVSYNEQFF. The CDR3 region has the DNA TGTGCCAGCAGCCAAGATGATGTTTCCTACAATGAGCAGTTCTTC.

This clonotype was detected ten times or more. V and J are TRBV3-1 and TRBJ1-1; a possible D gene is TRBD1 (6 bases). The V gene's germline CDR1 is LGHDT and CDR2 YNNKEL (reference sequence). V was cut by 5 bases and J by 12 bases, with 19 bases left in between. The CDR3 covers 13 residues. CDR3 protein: CASSASLTGWSFF. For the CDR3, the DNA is TGTGCCAGCAGCGCCAGTCTTACAGGGTGGTCTTTCTTT.

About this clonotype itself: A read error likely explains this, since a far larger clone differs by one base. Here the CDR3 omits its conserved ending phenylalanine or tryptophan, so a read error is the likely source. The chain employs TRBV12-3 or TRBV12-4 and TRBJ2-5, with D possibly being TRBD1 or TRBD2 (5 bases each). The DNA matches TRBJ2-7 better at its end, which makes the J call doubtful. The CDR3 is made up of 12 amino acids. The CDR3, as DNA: TGTGCCAGTGGGAGAGGGGTCTACGAGCAGTACCTC. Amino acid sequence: CASGRGVYEQYL.

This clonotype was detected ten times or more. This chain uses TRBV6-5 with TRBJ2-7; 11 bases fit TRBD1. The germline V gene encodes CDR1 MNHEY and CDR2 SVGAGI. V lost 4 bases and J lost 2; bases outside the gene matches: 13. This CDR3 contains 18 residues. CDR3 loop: CASSSGQGASFTPYEQYF. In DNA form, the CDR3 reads TGTGCCAGCAGTTCCGGACAGGGGGCGTCCTTTACTCCCTACGAGCAGTACTTC.

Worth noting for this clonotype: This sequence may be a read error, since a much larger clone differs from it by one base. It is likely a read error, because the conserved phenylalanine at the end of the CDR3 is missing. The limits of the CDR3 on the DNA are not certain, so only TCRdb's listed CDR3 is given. The CDR3 spells CASSSSGGLYEQYL. The chain has TRBV12-3 or TRBV12-4 and TRBJ2-3. The CDR3 contains 14 residues when both ends are counted.

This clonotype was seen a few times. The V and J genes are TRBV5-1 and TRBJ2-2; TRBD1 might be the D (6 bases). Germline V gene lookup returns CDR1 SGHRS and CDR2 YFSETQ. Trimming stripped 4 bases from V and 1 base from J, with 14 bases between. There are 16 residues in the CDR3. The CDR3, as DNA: TGCGCCAGCAGCCTCTTACAGGGTCTGAACACCGGGGAGCTGTTTTTT. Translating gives CASSLLQGLNTGELFF. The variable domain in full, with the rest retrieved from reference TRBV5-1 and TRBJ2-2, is KAGVTQTPRYLIKTRGQQVTLSCSPISGHRSVSWYQQTPGQGLQFLFEYFSETQRNKGNFPGRFSGRQFSNSRSEMNVSTLELGDSALYLCASSLLQGLNTGELFFGEGSRLTVL.

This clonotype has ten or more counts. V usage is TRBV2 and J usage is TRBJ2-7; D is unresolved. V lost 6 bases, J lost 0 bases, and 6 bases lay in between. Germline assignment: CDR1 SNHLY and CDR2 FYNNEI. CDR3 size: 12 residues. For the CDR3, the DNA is TGTGCCAGCAGGTCGCCCTCCTACGAGCAGTACTTC. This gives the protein CASRSPSYEQYF.

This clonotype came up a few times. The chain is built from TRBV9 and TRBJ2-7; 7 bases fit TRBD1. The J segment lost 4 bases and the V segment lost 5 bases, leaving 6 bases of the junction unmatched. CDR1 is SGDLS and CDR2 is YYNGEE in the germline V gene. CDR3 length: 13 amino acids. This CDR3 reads CASSRQGQYEQYF. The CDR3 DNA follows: TGTGCCAGCAGTCGACAGGGCCAATACGAGCAGTACTTC.

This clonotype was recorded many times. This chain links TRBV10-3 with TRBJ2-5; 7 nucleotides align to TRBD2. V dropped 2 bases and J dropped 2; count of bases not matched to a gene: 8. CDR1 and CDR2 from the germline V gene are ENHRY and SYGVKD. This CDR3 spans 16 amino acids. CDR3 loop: CAISEAEGEGQETQYF. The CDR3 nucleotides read TGTGCCATCAGTGAGGCCGAAGGGGAGGGGCAAGAGACCCAGTACTTC.